Below are 2 T cell receptor beta chains sequenced from a single sample in a study of memory CD4+ T cells and cytomegalovirus serostatus. The method was immunoSEQ multiplex PCR; TCRdb's version includes in-frame clones alone and lacks a portion of them. The repertoire holds 35,000 to 50,000 clones, over 70% seen once, with 0.55% to 0.6% in the top ten. Single viable CD3+CD4+CD8-CD45RO+ cells were sorted as the memory CD4+ T cells. Material for sequencing was memory CD4+ T cells from blood. These receptors came from an adult in good health and CMV-seronegative.

The DNA of the CDR3 is TGTGCCAGTAGTGAAGGGTTGTTCGACACTGAAGCTTTCTTT. This codes for CASSEGLFDTEAFF. The chain employs TRBV19 and TRBJ1-1; D remains unclear. Per the germline V gene, CDR1 is LNHDA and CDR2 is SQIVND (reference sequence). V gave up 5 bases and J gave up 3 bases, with 13 bases separating them. The CDR3 has 14 residues.

CDR3 DNA: TGTGCCAGCAGCTTAGGGGAACAAGGATCCTATGGCTACACCTTC. Residues: CASSLGEQGSYGYTF. This chain links TRBV7-6 with TRBJ1-2; D gene uncertain. CDR3 length: 15 residues. The germline CDR1 and CDR2 sequences are SGHVS and FNYEAQ. V lost 1 base and J lost 4, with 13 bases in between.